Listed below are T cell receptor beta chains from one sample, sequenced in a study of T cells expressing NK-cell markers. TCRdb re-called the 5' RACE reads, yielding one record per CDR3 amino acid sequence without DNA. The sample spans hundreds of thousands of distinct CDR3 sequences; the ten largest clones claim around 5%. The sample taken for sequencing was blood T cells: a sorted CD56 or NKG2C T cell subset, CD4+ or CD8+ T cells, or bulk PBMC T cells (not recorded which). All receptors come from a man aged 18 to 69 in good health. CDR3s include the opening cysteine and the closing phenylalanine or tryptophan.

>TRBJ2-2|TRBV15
CATSRARDSNTGELFF
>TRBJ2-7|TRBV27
CASRSLAGGTYEQYF
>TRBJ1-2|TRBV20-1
CSAKGRTAGTYGYTF
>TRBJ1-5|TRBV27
CASKNWAASNQPQHF
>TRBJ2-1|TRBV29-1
CSVRGWTPLNEQFF
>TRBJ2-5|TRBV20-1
CSANTYSTGMVETQYF
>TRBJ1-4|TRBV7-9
CASSSYRGTNEKLFF
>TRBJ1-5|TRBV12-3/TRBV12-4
CASSSLRGYSNQPQHF
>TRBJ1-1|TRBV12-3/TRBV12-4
CASSLNELTEAFF
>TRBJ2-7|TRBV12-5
CASGLGSGGGYEQYF
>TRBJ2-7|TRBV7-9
CASSLIFSGPYEQYF
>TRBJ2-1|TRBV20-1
CSAGGLARYNEQFF
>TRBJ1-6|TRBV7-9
CASSLGSGLPNSPLHF
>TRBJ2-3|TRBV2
CASRRDTGSTDTQYF
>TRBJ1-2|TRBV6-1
CASSGTGKNYGYTF
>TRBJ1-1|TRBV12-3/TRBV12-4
CASSPKHGATEAFF
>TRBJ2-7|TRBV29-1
CSVDVRDSSYEQYF
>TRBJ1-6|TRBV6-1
CASSAGHVASPLHF
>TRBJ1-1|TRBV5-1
CASSQMPLTEAFF
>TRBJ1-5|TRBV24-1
CATSDDRLFQPQHF
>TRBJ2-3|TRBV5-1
CASSTAGGRGTDTQYF
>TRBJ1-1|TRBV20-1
CSARGEGWEAFF
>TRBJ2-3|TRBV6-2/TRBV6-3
CASTYGRLLAGGRASTDTQYF
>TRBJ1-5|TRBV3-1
CASSQGGLQGDYSNQPQHF
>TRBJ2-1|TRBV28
CASSLDSGGAGFF
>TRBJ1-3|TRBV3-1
CASSGLISSSGNTIYF
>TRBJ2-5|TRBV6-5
CASSYSLPGGGFLETQYF
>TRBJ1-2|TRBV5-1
CASSLMQGTDGYTF
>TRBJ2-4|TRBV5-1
CASRARGDGIQYF
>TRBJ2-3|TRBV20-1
CSARSKDAQYF
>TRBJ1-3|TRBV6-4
CASSDGSGNTIYF
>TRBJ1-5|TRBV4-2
CASSQETSGPQHF
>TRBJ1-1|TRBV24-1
CATSLTVMRPCLNTEAFF
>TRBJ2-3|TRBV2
CASSEALLKDTQYF
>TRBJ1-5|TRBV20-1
CSARQGPNQPQHF
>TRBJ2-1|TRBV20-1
CSASTSGSYNEQFF
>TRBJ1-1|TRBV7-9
CASSRASQAMAFF
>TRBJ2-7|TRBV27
CASSPPGPICYEQYF
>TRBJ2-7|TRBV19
CASRSGDWSYEQYF
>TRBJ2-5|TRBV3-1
CASSQGGGAGGQETQYF
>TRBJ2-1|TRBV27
CASSYGDGSSYNEQFF
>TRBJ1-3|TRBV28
CASSPGTEKRNTIYF
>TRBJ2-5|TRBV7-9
CASSLYSREETQYF
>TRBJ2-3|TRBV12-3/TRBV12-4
CASTRWQRGTDTQYF
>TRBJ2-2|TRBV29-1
CSVEEGQSNTGELFF